This is a list of T cell receptor beta chains from one sample in a study of identical twins. MiXCR, run by TCRdb on the 5' RACE reads, gives a single entry per CDR3 protein. Counted here are 1.5 million to 2 million distinct CDR3 sequences, under 35% occurring once; the ten biggest clones make up less than 0.35%. The sample taken for sequencing was cord blood. The receptors shown here come from a newborn girl in good health. Each CDR3 is given with its conserved first and last residue. D genes are given only for firm matches. Only some rows state a clone size, as once, few, many or a class for expanded clones.

v_gene: TRBV4-1
j_gene: TRBJ2-4
d_gene: TRBD1
abundance: .
CDR3aa: CASVTGYEEEYF

v_gene: TRBV15
j_gene: TRBJ2-1
d_gene: .
abundance: .
CDR3aa: CATSRANSYNEQFF

v_gene: TRBV9
j_gene: TRBJ2-1
d_gene: TRBD2
abundance: .
CDR3aa: CASSVGTSPEQFF

v_gene: TRBV7-2
j_gene: TRBJ2-1
d_gene: TRBD2
abundance: many
CDR3aa: CASSLGGRAYNEQFF

v_gene: TRBV29-1
j_gene: TRBJ1-2
d_gene: .
abundance: .
CDR3aa: CSVEGAGYTF

v_gene: TRBV29-1
j_gene: TRBJ1-2
d_gene: .
abundance: many
CDR3aa: CSVVPGQGGYYGYTF

v_gene: TRBV12-3/TRBV12-4
j_gene: TRBJ2-1
d_gene: .
abundance: many
CDR3aa: CASSYSTTTRGEQFF

v_gene: TRBV6-6
j_gene: TRBJ2-6
d_gene: .
abundance: .
CDR3aa: CASSYRPVGGANVLTF

v_gene: TRBV18
j_gene: TRBJ2-7
d_gene: TRBD2
abundance: .
CDR3aa: CASSPYSGGPYEQYF

v_gene: TRBV20-1
j_gene: TRBJ1-6
d_gene: .
abundance: .
CDR3aa: CSAREGLGANSPLHF

v_gene: TRBV9
j_gene: TRBJ2-5
d_gene: .
abundance: few
CDR3aa: CASSVGQGGQETQYF

v_gene: TRBV4-2
j_gene: TRBJ2-5
d_gene: TRBD1
abundance: .
CDR3aa: CASSQEDRETQYF

v_gene: TRBV27
j_gene: TRBJ2-3
d_gene: .
abundance: .
CDR3aa: CTSSLGGTSTDTQYF

v_gene: TRBV20-1
j_gene: TRBJ1-6
d_gene: .
abundance: few
CDR3aa: CSARGPGRSPLHF

v_gene: TRBV3-1
j_gene: TRBJ2-1
d_gene: TRBD2
abundance: few
CDR3aa: CASSQPSRGGDNEQFF

v_gene: TRBV20-1
j_gene: TRBJ2-3
d_gene: TRBD2
abundance: .
CDR3aa: CSASPGGDLSVTDTQYF

v_gene: TRBV9
j_gene: TRBJ2-5
d_gene: .
abundance: .
CDR3aa: CASSGRDKQETQYF

v_gene: TRBV7-9
j_gene: TRBJ2-3
d_gene: TRBD2
abundance: .
CDR3aa: CASTAGDTDTQYF

v_gene: TRBV12-3/TRBV12-4
j_gene: TRBJ1-4
d_gene: .
abundance: few
CDR3aa: CASALRGNEKLFF

v_gene: TRBV29-1
j_gene: TRBJ2-2
d_gene: TRBD1
abundance: few
CDR3aa: CSVFIRQGYTGELFF

v_gene: TRBV12-3/TRBV12-4
j_gene: TRBJ2-1
d_gene: .
abundance: few
CDR3aa: CASSFNGEQFF

v_gene: TRBV6-5
j_gene: TRBJ1-2
d_gene: .
abundance: few
CDR3aa: CAGSYYGPSGGYTF

v_gene: TRBV5-1
j_gene: TRBJ1-4
d_gene: .
abundance: .
CDR3aa: CASSLGSWTVTTNEKLFF

v_gene: TRBV7-9
j_gene: TRBJ1-2
d_gene: .
abundance: few
CDR3aa: CASSLYRPPNYGYTF

v_gene: TRBV4-1
j_gene: TRBJ2-1
d_gene: TRBD2
abundance: .
CDR3aa: CASSQLLAGGYNEQFF

v_gene: TRBV12-3/TRBV12-4
j_gene: TRBJ1-4
d_gene: TRBD1
abundance: few
CDR3aa: CASSLRDRPTSDPNEKLFF

v_gene: TRBV20-1
j_gene: TRBJ2-4
d_gene: TRBD1
abundance: .
CDR3aa: CSASGPGGGEQYF

v_gene: TRBV6-1
j_gene: TRBJ1-1
d_gene: .
abundance: few
CDR3aa: CASSVGGGEAFF

v_gene: TRBV12-3/TRBV12-4
j_gene: TRBJ1-3
d_gene: .
abundance: .
CDR3aa: CASSYRGYGNTIYF

v_gene: TRBV7-9
j_gene: TRBJ2-1
d_gene: TRBD2
abundance: .
CDR3aa: CASSNLAGGSYNELFF

v_gene: TRBV28
j_gene: TRBJ2-4
d_gene: .
abundance: .
CDR3aa: CASSRVGGSAKNIQYF

v_gene: TRBV29-1
j_gene: TRBJ2-7
d_gene: TRBD1
abundance: .
CDR3aa: CSVEVQGATYEQYF

v_gene: TRBV10-3
j_gene: TRBJ2-1
d_gene: .
abundance: .
CDR3aa: CAIGDPGRDPEQFF

v_gene: TRBV25-1
j_gene: TRBJ1-6
d_gene: .
abundance: few
CDR3aa: CASNRANSPLHF

v_gene: TRBV7-2
j_gene: TRBJ1-4
d_gene: TRBD1
abundance: .
CDR3aa: CASSLTGVPTTNEKLFF

v_gene: TRBV4-1
j_gene: TRBJ2-1
d_gene: TRBD2
abundance: few
CDR3aa: CASSQDPSGRPYNEQFF

v_gene: TRBV20-1
j_gene: TRBJ2-7
d_gene: .
abundance: .
CDR3aa: CSARTMPSYEQYF

v_gene: TRBV30
j_gene: TRBJ1-1
d_gene: .
abundance: .
CDR3aa: CAWSRVVSEAFF

v_gene: TRBV2
j_gene: TRBJ2-5
d_gene: TRBD1
abundance: .
CDR3aa: CASTLLQGPQETQYF

v_gene: TRBV27
j_gene: TRBJ2-3
d_gene: .
abundance: .
CDR3aa: CASSLILGAQINTDTQYF

v_gene: TRBV20-1
j_gene: TRBJ2-3
d_gene: .
abundance: .
CDR3aa: CSAEKQLARIMDTQYF

v_gene: TRBV6-1
j_gene: TRBJ1-5
d_gene: .
abundance: once
CDR3aa: CASSEAHRNQPQHF

v_gene: TRBV7-8
j_gene: TRBJ1-2
d_gene: .
abundance: few
CDR3aa: CASSSVRGGYTF

v_gene: TRBV7-2
j_gene: TRBJ2-7
d_gene: .
abundance: few
CDR3aa: CASARRGGQNYEQYF

v_gene: TRBV19
j_gene: TRBJ1-6
d_gene: .
abundance: .
CDR3aa: CASTRSTGGRSPLHF

v_gene: TRBV20-1
j_gene: TRBJ2-5
d_gene: .
abundance: few
CDR3aa: CSARDRTEETQYF